These 20 T cell receptor beta chains were sequenced from one sample in a study of OX40 agonist ivuxolimab in advanced cancers. The assay was immunoSEQ multiplex PCR, and TCRdb's table has in-frame clones only and misses some. This table has roughly 70,000 clones, around 86% appearing once. This material consisted of CD4+ or CD8+ T cells sorted from blood, taken in a trial of the OX40 agonist ivuxolimab. The source is an adult with an advanced solid tumor such as melanoma, head and neck, liver or kidney cancer.

The chain uses TRBV5-6 and TRBJ1-2; D uncertain. Between the trimmed V and J ends, which lost 0 bases and 1 base, there was a span of 7 bases. This CDR3 has 14 amino acids. The germline V gene has CDR1 SGHDT and CDR2 YYEEEE. CDR3 sequence reads: CASSLDGFNYGYTF. The CDR3 DNA reads as TGTGCCAGCAGCTTGGACGGTTTTAACTATGGCTACACCTTC. Supplemented by reference TRBV5-6 and TRBJ1-2, the full variable domain reads DAGVTQSPTHLIKTRGQQVTLRCSPKSGHDTVSWYQQALGQGPQFIFQYYEEEERQRGNFPDRFSGHQFPNYSSELNVNALLLGDSALYLCASSLDGFNYGYTFGSGTRLTVV.

J is TRBJ1-3 and V is TRBV7-8, with D unclear. The CDR3 is 14 amino acids. Trimming took 1 base from V and 0 from J, leaving 4 bases between them. Germline CDR1 reads SGHVS; CDR2 reads FQNEAQ. CDR3 sequence reads: CASSLGGSGNTIYF. DNA of the CDR3: TGTGCCAGCAGCTTAGGGGGCTCTGGAAACACCATATATTTT.

The chain joins TRBV9 to TRBJ1-1; D uncertain. The CDR3 contains 16 residues. Trimming cost V 0 bases and J 0 bases, with 12 bases left between them. Germline CDR1 and CDR2: SGDLS and YYNGEE. CDR3 protein: CASSVAISDVNTEAFF. CDR3 DNA: TGTGCCAGCAGCGTAGCTATAAGTGACGTGAACACTGAAGCTTTCTTT.

V is TRBV2 and J is TRBJ1-6; weak D call: TRBD1 (5 bases). V was shortened by 8 bases and J by 7 bases, with 6 bases between the two germline ends. The CDR3 extends over 11 amino acids. Looked up from germline, CDR1 is SNHLY and CDR2 is FYNNEI. Written as DNA, the CDR3 is TGTGCCAGCGGGACGAATTCACCCCTCCACTTT. It yields the protein CASGTNSPLHF.

The CDR3 loop is CASSPQGARTEAFF. The CDR3 coding sequence is TGTGCCAGCAGCCCCCAGGGAGCGAGGACTGAAGCTTTCTTT. The rearrangement links TRBV9 to TRBJ1-1, with D maybe TRBD1 (5 bases). From germline, CDR1 is SGDLS and CDR2 YYNGEE. CDR3 length equals 14 residues. With 4 bases removed from V and 5 bases from J, the gap between germline ends came to 15 bases.

The chain is built from TRBV10-3 and TRBJ1-3; 7 bases match TRBD1. CDR1 is ENHRY and CDR2 is SYGVKD in the germline V gene. Losses at the gene ends were 6 bases for V and 0 bases for J; bases not matched to a gene: 2. The CDR3 runs to 14 residues. CDR3: CAISWDSSGNTIYF. The CDR3 nucleotides are TGTGCCATCAGCTGGGACAGCTCTGGAAACACCATATATTTT.

This chain connects TRBV5-5 to TRBJ2-5; D call uncertain. CDR1 and CDR2 from the germline V gene are SGHKS and YYEKEE (reference sequence). This CDR3 region has 13 residues. V lost 7 bases to trimming and J lost 1 base, with 11 bases between them. The CDR3 coding sequence is TGTGCCAGCCTAACTCGACCCCAAGAGACCCAGTACTTC. Protein product: CASLTRPQETQYF.

The chain combines TRBV27 with TRBJ2-7; the D gene is possibly TRBD1 (6 bases). V lost 2 bases and J 4 bases, leaving 15 bases between the germline ends. The length of the CDR3 is 15 residues. Germline V lookup: CDR1 MNHEY, CDR2 SMNVEV (reference sequence). CDR3 residues: CASSLGATGGYEQYF. CDR3 nucleotide sequence: TGTGCCAGCAGTTTAGGGGCGACAGGAGGATACGAGCAGTACTTC.

The table lists this clone with a count of one. This rearrangement joins TRBV4-3 to TRBJ2-1, with 8 bases aligning to TRBD2. The CDR3 is 18 amino acids. Per the germline V gene, CDR1 is LGHNA and CDR2 is YSLEER. V trimming: 0 bases; J trimming: 9 bases; junction bases outside the gene matches: 16. In DNA form, the CDR3 reads TGCGCCAGCAGCCAAGATTACATTTCGGCGGGGGGAGTGGGTGAGCAGTTCTTC. This sequence encodes CASSQDYISAGGVGEQFF.

This clone was found a few times. This rearrangement joins TRBV9 to TRBJ1-1; D gene ambiguous. Trimming left V 0 bases short and J 1 base short, with 4 bases between. Germline assignment: CDR1 SGDLS and CDR2 YYNGEE. The CDR3 is 13 amino acids. CDR3 region: CASSVAANTEAFF. For the CDR3, the DNA is TGTGCCAGCAGCGTAGCAGCGAACACTGAAGCTTTCTTT. Supplemented by reference TRBV9 and TRBJ1-1, the full variable domain reads DSGVTQTPKHLITATGQRVTLRCSPRSGDLSVYWYQQSLDQGLQFLIQYYNGEERAKGNILERFSAQQFPDLHSELNLSSLELGDSALYFCASSVAANTEAFFGQGTRLTVV.

On this clone itself: Mismatch with germline at one junction end may stem from a read error. The DNA of the CDR3 is TGTGCCAGCCGTGAAGAGGGGGGGTGGGCCCAGCATTTT. It specifies CASREEGGWAQHF. The chain recombines TRBV6-1 with TRBJ1-5; D is possibly TRBD1 (6 bases). This CDR3 comprises 13 residues. Germline V lookup: CDR1 MNHNS, CDR2 SASEGT.

The genes are TRBV5-5 and TRBJ2-5, with a tentative D call TRBD1 (5 bases). This CDR3 spans 15 amino acids. CDR1 and CDR2 (germline): SGHKS, YYEKEE (reference sequence). V shed 0 bases and J shed 4 bases, with 13 bases lying between them. CDR3 protein: CASSLEARALETQYF. CDR3 DNA: TGTGCCAGCAGCTTGGAGGCCAGGGCTTTAGAGACCCAGTACTTC.

V is TRBV1 and J is TRBJ2-5; the D call TRBD2 from the table was never checked on the DNA. TRBV1 constitutes a pseudogene. The CDR3 sequence is 16 residues long. DNA of the CDR3: TGCACCAGCAGCCAACGACTAGCGGTGCCTAGGGAGACCCAGTACTTC. Protein sequence: CTSSQRLAVPRETQYF.

The CDR3 DNA follows: TGTGCCAGCAGCACCGGATTAAACTCACCCCTCCACTTT. This translates into CASSTGLNSPLHF. This chain uses TRBV5-8 with TRBJ1-6; D is unresolved. Trimming took off 4 bases at V and 10 bases at J, with 12 bases between the two ends. The CDR3 loop spans 13 amino acids. Germline CDR1 reads SGHTS; CDR2 reads YDEGEE.

In this sample, this clone turned up once. V gene TRBV11-2 combines with J gene TRBJ1-5; no firm D call. The length of the CDR3 is 13 residues. V was clipped by 5 bases and J by 5 bases, with 10 bases between them. Germline V gene data show CDR1 as SGHAT and CDR2 as FQNNGV. The CDR3 loop is CASSPTDDQPQHF. CDR3 DNA sequence: TGTGCCAGCAGCCCTACCGATGATCAGCCCCAGCATTTT. Variable domain in full (rest from reference TRBV11-2 and TRBJ1-5): EAGVAQSPRYKIIEKRQSVAFWCNPISGHATLYWYQQILGQGPKLLIQFQNNGVVDDSQLPKDRFSAERLKGVDSTLKIQPAKLEDSAVYLCASSPTDDQPQHFGDGTRLSIL.

This chain joins TRBV5-1 and TRBJ1-4; D ambiguous. There are 14 residues in the CDR3. In germline, CDR1 is SGHRS, CDR2 YFSETQ. V was trimmed by 4 bases and J by 8 bases, leaving 15 bases between them. The DNA for the CDR3 is TGCGCCAGCAGCCCAACGGGGTTGGTCGAAAAACTGTTTTTT. Amino acids: CASSPTGLVEKLFF.

The chain couples TRBV6-6 to TRBJ1-1; D not resolved. CDR1 is MNHNY, CDR2 SVGAGI, per germline (reference sequence). V was cut by 8 bases and J by 13 bases, with 26 bases left in between. CDR3 length: 14 residues. CDR3 in amino acids: CASGKGLVVGMDFF. CDR3 DNA: TGTGCCAGCGGAAAAGGGTTAGTGGTAGGGATGGATTTCTTT.

For the CDR3, the DNA is TGTGCCAGTAGGGGCAGCCCATTCGCAACTAATGAAAAACTGTTTTTT. Protein sequence: CASRGSPFATNEKLFF. The rearrangement uses TRBV19 and TRBJ1-4; D not resolved. This CDR3 is built from 16 residues. Trimming cost V 6 bases and J 0 bases, with 14 bases left between them. The V gene's germline CDR1 is LNHDA and CDR2 SQIVND (reference sequence).

The genes are TRBV6-5 and TRBJ1-1; TRBD1 matches 8 bases. Germline assignment: CDR1 MNHEY and CDR2 SVGAGI. V was clipped by 6 bases and J by 8 bases; unmatched bases: 8. The CDR3 sequence is 13 residues long. CDR3 loop: CASSLQGVTEAFF. The CDR3 DNA reads as TGTGCCAGCAGCCTACAGGGGGTGACAGAAGCTTTCTTT.

The rearrangement joins TRBV6-1 to TRBJ1-3; D uncertain. V lost 6 bases, J lost 3 bases, and 15 bases lay in between. The CDR3 spans 15 residues. CDR1 is MNHNS, CDR2 SASEGT, per germline. The CDR3 nucleotides read TGTGCCAGCAGCTCCAATGAGGGTCTTGGAAACACCATATATTTT. The encoded protein is CASSSNEGLGNTIYF.